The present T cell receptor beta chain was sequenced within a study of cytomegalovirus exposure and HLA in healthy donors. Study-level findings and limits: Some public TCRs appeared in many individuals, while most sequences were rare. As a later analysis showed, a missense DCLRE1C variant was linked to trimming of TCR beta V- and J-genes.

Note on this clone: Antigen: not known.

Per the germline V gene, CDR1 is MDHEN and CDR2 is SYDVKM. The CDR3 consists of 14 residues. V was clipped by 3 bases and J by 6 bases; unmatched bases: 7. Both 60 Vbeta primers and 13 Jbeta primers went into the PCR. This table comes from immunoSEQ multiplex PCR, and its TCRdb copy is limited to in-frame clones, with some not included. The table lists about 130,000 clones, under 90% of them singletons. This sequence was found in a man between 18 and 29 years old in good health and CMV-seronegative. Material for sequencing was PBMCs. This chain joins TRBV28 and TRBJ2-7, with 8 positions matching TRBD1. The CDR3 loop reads CASSFFGQGSEQYF. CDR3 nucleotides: TGTGCCAGCAGTTTTTTCGGACAGGGATCCGAGCAGTACTTC.